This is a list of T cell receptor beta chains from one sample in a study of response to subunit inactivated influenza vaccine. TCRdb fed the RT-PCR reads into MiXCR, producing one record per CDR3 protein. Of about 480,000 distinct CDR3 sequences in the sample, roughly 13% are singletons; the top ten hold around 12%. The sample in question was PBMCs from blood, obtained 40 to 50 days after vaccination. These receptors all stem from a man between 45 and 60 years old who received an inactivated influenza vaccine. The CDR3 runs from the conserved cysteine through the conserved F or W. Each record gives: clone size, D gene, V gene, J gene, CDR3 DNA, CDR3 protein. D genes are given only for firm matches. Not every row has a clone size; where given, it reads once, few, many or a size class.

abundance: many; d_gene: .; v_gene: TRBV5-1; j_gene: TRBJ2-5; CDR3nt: TGCGCCAGCAGCCCCAGGGCCGACGGGACCCAGTACTTC; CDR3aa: CASSPRADGTQYF
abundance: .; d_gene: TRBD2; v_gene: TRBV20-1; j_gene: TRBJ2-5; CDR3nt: TGCAGTGCCTCCGGGACTAGGCAAGAGACCCAGTACTTC; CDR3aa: CSASGTRQETQYF
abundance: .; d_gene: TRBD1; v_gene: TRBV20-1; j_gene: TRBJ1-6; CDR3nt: TGCAGTGCCGTGTCACAGGGGTTCTCCTATAATTCACCCCTCCACTTT; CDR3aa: CSAVSQGFSYNSPLHF
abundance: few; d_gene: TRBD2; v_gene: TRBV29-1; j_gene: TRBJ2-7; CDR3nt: TGCAGCGTGGTCGGACTAGCGGGGGGACCCTACGAGCAGTACTTC; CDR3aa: CSVVGLAGGPYEQYF
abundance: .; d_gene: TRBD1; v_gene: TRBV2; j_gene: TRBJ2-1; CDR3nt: TGTGCCAGCAGCACCTTCCTTTCCCCGGGACAGGGGAGCAATGAGCAGTTCTTC; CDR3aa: CASSTFLSPGQGSNEQFF
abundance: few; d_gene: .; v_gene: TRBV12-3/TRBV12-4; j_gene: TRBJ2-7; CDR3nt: TGTGCCAGCAGTTTAGGTCCGGGGGCGGGGGAGCAGTACTTC; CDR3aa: CASSLGPGAGEQYF
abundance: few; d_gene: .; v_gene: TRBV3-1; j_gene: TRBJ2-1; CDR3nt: TGTGCCAGCAGCGAATACCCTCCGGGGGCCGACTACAATGAGCAGTTCTTC; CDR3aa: CASSEYPPGADYNEQFF
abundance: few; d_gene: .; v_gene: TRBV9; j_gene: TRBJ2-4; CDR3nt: TGTGCCAGCAGCGTAGGCTTTGGTCCCAAAAACATTCAGTACTTC; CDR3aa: CASSVGFGPKNIQYF
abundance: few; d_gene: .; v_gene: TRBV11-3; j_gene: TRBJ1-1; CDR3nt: TGTGCCAGCAGCAAGGACGGTGAAGCTTTCTTT; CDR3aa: CASSKDGEAFF
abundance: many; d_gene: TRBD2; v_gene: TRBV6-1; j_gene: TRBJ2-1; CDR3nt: TGTGCCAGCAGGGAGGATAGCGGGACCTACAATGAGCAGTTCTTC; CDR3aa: CASREDSGTYNEQFF
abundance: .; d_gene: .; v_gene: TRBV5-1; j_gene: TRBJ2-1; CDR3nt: TGCGCCAGCAGCTTGACTTCGGCTACTGCCTACAATGAGCAGTTCTTC; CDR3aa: CASSLTSATAYNEQFF